Presented here are 21 T cell receptor beta chains from one specimen sequenced in a study of T-cell memory formation after mild COVID-19. TCRdb re-derived calls from the 5' RACE reads in MiXCR, one entry per CDR3 protein. Of just over 150,000 distinct CDR3 sequences listed, 31% are singletons. Sequences were obtained from PBMCs or a T cell subset sorted from them (not recorded which). Receptors were obtained from an adult woman who had mild COVID-19 (a few samples of this study predate the infection). Cell type and time point are not known.

The V and J genes are TRBV27 and TRBJ1-2, with D possibly matching TRBD1 (6 bases). The CDR3 totals 14 residues. Germline assignment: CDR1 MNHEY and CDR2 SMNVEV (reference sequence). Trimming cost V 2 bases and J 6 bases, with 13 bases left between them. Here the CDR3 reads CASSLVGRGNGYTF. The DNA for the CDR3 is TGTGCCAGCAGTTTAGTAGGCAGGGGCAATGGCTACACCTTC.

The rearrangement joins TRBV6-2 or TRBV6-3 to TRBJ1-1, with 11 bases aligning to TRBD1. CDR3 length: 15 amino acids. Germline trimming cut 5 bases from V and 5 bases from J; bases unmatched to any gene: 7. CDR1 is MNHEY and CDR2 is SVGEGT in the germline V gene. The CDR3, as DNA: TGTGCCAGCAGTGACCTTGGGACAGGGGGGACTGAAGCTTTCTTT. This codes for CASSDLGTGGTEAFF.

The rearrangement links TRBV5-1 to TRBJ2-5, with 8 positions matching TRBD1. Per germline, CDR1 SGHRS and CDR2 YFSETQ. V shed 0 bases and J 5 bases; nucleotides not matched to a gene: 9. The CDR3 loop spans 16 amino acids. The CDR3 sequence is CASSLAAGGAYETQYF. CDR3 DNA sequence: TGCGCCAGCAGCTTGGCCGCAGGGGGCGCGTATGAGACCCAGTACTTC. Together with reference TRBV5-1 and TRBJ2-5, the CDR3 gives the full variable domain: KAGVTQTPRYLIKTRGQQVTLSCSPISGHRSVSWYQQTPGQGLQFLFEYFSETQRNKGNFPGRFSGRQFSNSRSEMNVSTLELGDSALYLCASSLAAGGAYETQYFGPGTRLLVL.

The chain carries TRBV5-1 and TRBJ2-7; D gene ambiguous. Trimming left V 4 bases short and J 3 bases short, with 8 bases between. The CDR3 contains 12 residues. Germline CDR1 and CDR2: SGHRS and YFSETQ. CDR3 nucleotides: TGCGCCAGCAGCAACTCCTTCTACGAGCAGTACTTC. Its translation: CASSNSFYEQYF.

This clonotype was counted only a few times. This chain connects TRBV7-2 to TRBJ1-4, with unresolved D. Trimming stripped 3 bases from V and 8 bases from J, with 10 bases between. This CDR3 is 13 amino acids long. Per the germline V gene, CDR1 is SGHTA and CDR2 is FQGNSA. CDR3 sequence reads: CASSFSVGEKLFF. CDR3 DNA: TGTGCCAGCAGCTTTAGCGTCGGCGAAAAACTGTTTTTT.

This clonotype was counted ten times or more. V usage is TRBV5-6 and J usage is TRBJ2-1; D is uncertain. The CDR3 has 15 amino acids. The V end lost 0 bases, the J end lost 4 bases, and 11 bases lay between the germline ends. CDR1 SGHDT and CDR2 YYEEEE come from the germline V gene. CDR3 amino acids: CASSLGRSNYNEQFF. The CDR3, as DNA: TGTGCCAGCAGCTTGGGGCGGAGTAATTACAATGAGCAGTTCTTC. Based on the CDR3 plus reference TRBV5-6 and TRBJ2-1, the full variable domain is DAGVTQSPTHLIKTRGQQVTLRCSPKSGHDTVSWYQQALGQGPQFIFQYYEEEERQRGNFPDRFSGHQFPNYSSELNVNALLLGDSALYLCASSLGRSNYNEQFFGPGTRLTVL.

This sequence joins TRBV25-1 and TRBJ2-1; D unclear. The CDR3 extends over 12 amino acids. The germline V gene encodes CDR1 MGHDK and CDR2 SYGVNS. Trimming shortened V by 3 bases and J by 9 bases, and 9 bases separated the two germline ends. In DNA form, the CDR3 reads TGTGCCAGCAGTGACAAGGGTATTGAGCAGTTCTTC. Residues: CASSDKGIEQFF.

This clonotype was counted between two and nine times. The chain combines TRBV7-2 with TRBJ2-5; D is unresolved. V lost 1 base to trimming and J lost 5 bases, with 14 bases between them. CDR3 length equals 15 residues. Germline V lookup: CDR1 SGHTA, CDR2 FQGNSA. This chain's CDR3 is CASSLVAKERETQYF. The CDR3 DNA sequence: TGTGCCAGCAGCTTAGTGGCAAAGGAGAGGGAGACCCAGTACTTC.

This chain connects TRBV20-1 to TRBJ2-2; D gene uncertain. CDR1 and CDR2 (germline): DFQATT, SNEGSKA (reference sequence). The CDR3 length is 13 residues. The V gene lost 1 base and the J gene lost 1 base, with 4 bases spanning the gap. The CDR3 protein is CSARGQNTGELFF. The CDR3 DNA sequence: TGCAGTGCTAGAGGACAGAACACCGGGGAGCTGTTTTTT.

The chain links TRBV5-4 to TRBJ2-2; TRBD2 might be the D (6 bases). Germline CDR1 and CDR2: SGHNT and YYREEE (reference sequence). The CDR3 extends over 15 amino acids. V gave up 3 bases and J gave up 1 base, with 10 bases separating them. The CDR3 nucleotides are TGTGCCAGCAGCTCCGGGACTCTGAACACCGGGGAGCTGTTTTTT. Translating gives CASSSGTLNTGELFF.

The chain combines TRBV5-8 with TRBJ1-2; TRBD1 might be the D (5 bases). Germline V gene data show CDR1 as SGHTS and CDR2 as YDEGEE. The CDR3 is 13 residues long. The V end was cut by 4 bases, the J end by 2 bases, with 9 bases between. Written as DNA, the CDR3 is TGTGCCAGCAGCGCGACAGTCAACTATGGCTACACCTTC. This sequence encodes CASSATVNYGYTF.

This clonotype showed up just a few times. The chain uses TRBV18 and TRBJ2-7; D is undetermined. Trimming removed 3 bases from V and 3 bases from J, with 12 bases in between. From germline, CDR1 is KGHSH and CDR2 LQKENI. This CDR3 is built from 14 residues. In DNA form, the CDR3 reads TGTGCCAGCTCACCTCTAGACACGGGCTACGAGCAGTACTTC. Its protein is CASSPLDTGYEQYF.

The chain has TRBV7-3 and TRBJ2-3; TRBD2 matches at 9 bases. There are 15 residues in the CDR3. The J segment lost 2 bases and the V segment lost 4 bases, leaving 4 bases of the junction unmatched. Per the germline V gene, CDR1 is SGHTA and CDR2 is FQGTGA. The CDR3 sequence is CASSYSGGVTDTQYF. The CDR3 coding sequence is TGTGCCAGCAGCTATAGCGGGGGTGTCACAGATACGCAGTATTTT.

The sample holds a few counts of this clonotype. This chain connects TRBV29-1 to TRBJ1-5; 9 nucleotides match TRBD1. The V and J ends lost 6 bases and 7 bases, in that order; junction bases with no gene match: 10. Germline CDR1 SQVTM, CDR2 ANQGSEA. This CDR3 spans 14 amino acids. DNA for the CDR3: TGCAGCGTGGTCGGGACAGGGTTCCGGCAGCCCCAGCATTTT. This sequence encodes CSVVGTGFRQPQHF.

This rearrangement joins TRBV7-8 to TRBJ2-1; D uncertain. Germline CDR1 and CDR2: SGHVS and FQNEAQ. V lost 5 bases and J lost 13, with 18 bases in between. This CDR3 is 13 amino acids long. The CDR3 here is CASSPPRPNPQFF. The CDR3 DNA sequence: TGTGCCAGCAGCCCTCCGAGACCGAACCCCCAGTTCTTC.

This rearrangement joins TRBV5-5 to TRBJ2-7, with 7 bases aligning to TRBD2. With V trimmed by 0 bases and J by 3 bases, 12 bases remained unmatched. CDR3 size: 17 residues. From germline, CDR1 is SGHKS and CDR2 YYEKEE (reference sequence). CDR3 loop: CASSLGVGGTVDYEQYF. CDR3 bases: TGTGCCAGCAGCTTGGGAGTGGGAGGGACGGTCGACTACGAGCAGTACTTC. Together with reference TRBV5-5 and TRBJ2-7, the CDR3 gives the full variable domain: DAGVTQSPTHLIKTRGQQVTLRCSPISGHKSVSWYQQVLGQGPQFIFQYYEKEERGRGNFPDRFSARQFPNYSSELNVNALLLGDSALYLCASSLGVGGTVDYEQYFGPGTRLTVT.

This clonotype turned up a few times. The genes are TRBV28 and TRBJ2-1, with TRBD2 matching 7 bases. The germline V gene has CDR1 MDHEN and CDR2 SYDVKM. The CDR3 covers 16 residues. Trimming removed 7 bases from V and 4 bases from J; junction bases left unmatched: 13. This CDR3 is CASTSPRDYRYNEQFF. The CDR3, as DNA: TGTGCCAGCACCTCCCCCAGGGACTACCGGTACAATGAGCAGTTCTTC.

CDR3 in amino acids: CASSHNRDGMNTEAFF. DNA for the CDR3: TGTGCCAGCAGCCATAACAGGGATGGAATGAACACTGAAGCTTTCTTT. The chain has TRBV16 and TRBJ1-1; D possibly corresponds to TRBD1 (6 bases). V gave up 3 bases and J gave up 0 bases, with 14 bases separating them. Germline-derived CDR1 and CDR2 are KGHSY and FQNENV. The CDR3 has 16 residues.

V usage is TRBV5-1 and J usage is TRBJ2-7, with 9 bases matching TRBD1. V lost 3 bases and J lost 5; bases outside the gene matches: 6. Germline V gene lookup returns CDR1 SGHRS and CDR2 YFSETQ. This CDR3 is built from 14 residues. The CDR3 protein is CASSSGQGPDEQYF. CDR3 nucleotides: TGCGCCAGCAGCTCAGGACAGGGGCCTGACGAGCAGTACTTC.

This chain connects TRBV7-9 to TRBJ1-5; no definite D call. The germline V gene has CDR1 SEHNR and CDR2 FQNEAQ (reference sequence). Trimming cost V 3 bases and J 8 bases, with 11 bases left between them. The length of the CDR3 is 13 residues. The CDR3 DNA is TGTGCCAGCAGCTTGGGAACTGGGGAGCCCCAGCATTTT. This translates into CASSLGTGEPQHF. The full variable domain, rest sourced from reference TRBV7-9 and TRBJ1-5, is DTGVSQNPRHKITKRGQNVTFRCDPISEHNRLYWYRQTLGQGPEFLTYFQNEAQLEKSRLLSDRFSAERPKGSFSTLEIQRTEQGDSAMYLCASSLGTGEPQHFGDGTRLSIL.

This clonotype was recorded at least ten times. The CDR3 DNA follows: TGCAGTGCTAGCCAGCCCGCAGCGGGAGTGGGCGAGCAGTACTTC. Translation: CSASQPAAGVGEQYF. The J gene is TRBJ2-7, the V gene TRBV20-1; 8 bases are a match to TRBD2. Per germline, CDR1 DFQATT and CDR2 SNEGSKA (reference sequence). This CDR3 comprises 15 residues. The V segment lost 3 bases and the J segment 6 bases; nucleotides outside the gene matches: 13.